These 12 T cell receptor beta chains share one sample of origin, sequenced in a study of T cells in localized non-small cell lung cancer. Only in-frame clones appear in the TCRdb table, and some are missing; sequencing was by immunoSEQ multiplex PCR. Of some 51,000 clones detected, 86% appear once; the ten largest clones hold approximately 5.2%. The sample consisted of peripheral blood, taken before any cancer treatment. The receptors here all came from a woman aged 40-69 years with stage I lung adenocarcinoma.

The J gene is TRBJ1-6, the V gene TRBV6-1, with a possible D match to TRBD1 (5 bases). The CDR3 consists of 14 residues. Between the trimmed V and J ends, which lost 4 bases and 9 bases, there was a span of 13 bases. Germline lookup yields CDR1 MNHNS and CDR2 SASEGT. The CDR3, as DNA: TGTGCCAGCAGTGGAGAGACGGGGGTTTCACCCCTCCACTTT. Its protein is CASSGETGVSPLHF.

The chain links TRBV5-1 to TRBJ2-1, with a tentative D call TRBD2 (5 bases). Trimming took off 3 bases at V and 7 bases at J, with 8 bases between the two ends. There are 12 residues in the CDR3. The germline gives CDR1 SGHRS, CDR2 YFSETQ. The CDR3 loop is CASSSAGNEQFF. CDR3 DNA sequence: TGCGCCAGCAGCTCCGCGGGTAATGAGCAGTTCTTC.

CDR3 sequence: CASSLTSGVAYEQFF. DNA for the CDR3: TGTGCCAGCAGCTTGACTAGCGGGGTGGCTTATGAGCAGTTCTTC. This sequence joins TRBV7-2 and TRBJ2-1, with TRBD2 identical over 11 bases. Germline CDR1 reads SGHTA; CDR2 reads FQGNSA. V was clipped by 3 bases and J by 8 bases; unmatched bases: 6. The CDR3 totals 15 residues.

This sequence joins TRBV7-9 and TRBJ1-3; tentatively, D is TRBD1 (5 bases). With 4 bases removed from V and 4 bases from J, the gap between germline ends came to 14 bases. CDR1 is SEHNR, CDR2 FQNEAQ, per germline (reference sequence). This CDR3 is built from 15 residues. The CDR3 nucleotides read TGTGCCAGCAGCTCCGACGGGACGTCCGGAAACACCATATATTTT. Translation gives CASSSDGTSGNTIYF.

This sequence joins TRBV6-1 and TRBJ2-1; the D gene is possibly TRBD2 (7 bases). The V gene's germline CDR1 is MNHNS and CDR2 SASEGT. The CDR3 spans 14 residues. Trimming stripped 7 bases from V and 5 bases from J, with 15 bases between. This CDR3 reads CASNWGGQDNEQFF. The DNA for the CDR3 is TGTGCCAGCAATTGGGGGGGGCAGGACAATGAGCAGTTCTTC.

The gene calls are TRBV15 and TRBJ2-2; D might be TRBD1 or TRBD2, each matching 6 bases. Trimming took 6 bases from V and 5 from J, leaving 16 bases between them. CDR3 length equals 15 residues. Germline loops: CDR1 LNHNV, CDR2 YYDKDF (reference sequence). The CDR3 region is CATREGGPGTGELFF. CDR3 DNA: TGTGCCACCAGGGAAGGGGGGCCGGGAACCGGGGAGCTGTTTTTT.

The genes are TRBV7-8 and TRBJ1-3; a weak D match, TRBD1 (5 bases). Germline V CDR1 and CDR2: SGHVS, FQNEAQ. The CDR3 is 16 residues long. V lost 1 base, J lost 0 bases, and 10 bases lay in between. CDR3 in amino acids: CASSLGGSYSGNTIYF. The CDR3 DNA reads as TGTGCCAGCAGCTTAGGGGGGTCCTACTCTGGAAACACCATATATTTT.

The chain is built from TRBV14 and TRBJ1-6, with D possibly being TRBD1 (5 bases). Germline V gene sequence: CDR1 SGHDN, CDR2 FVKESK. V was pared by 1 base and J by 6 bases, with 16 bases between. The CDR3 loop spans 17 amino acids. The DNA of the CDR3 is TGTGCCAGCAGCCAAGTGGGGACGCCGGCATCTAATTCACCCCTCCACTTT. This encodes CASSQVGTPASNSPLHF.

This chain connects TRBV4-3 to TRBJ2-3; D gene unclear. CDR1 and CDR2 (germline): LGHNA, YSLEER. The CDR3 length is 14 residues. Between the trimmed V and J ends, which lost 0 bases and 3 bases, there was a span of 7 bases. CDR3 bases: TGCGCCAGCAGCCAAGATATGGGGACAGATACGCAGTATTTT. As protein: CASSQDMGTDTQYF.

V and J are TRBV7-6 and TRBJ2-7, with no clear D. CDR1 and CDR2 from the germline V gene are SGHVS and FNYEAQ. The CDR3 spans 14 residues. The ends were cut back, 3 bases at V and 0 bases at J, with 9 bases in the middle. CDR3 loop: CASSFYQNSYEQYF. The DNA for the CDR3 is TGTGCCAGCAGCTTTTATCAGAACTCCTACGAGCAGTACTTC.

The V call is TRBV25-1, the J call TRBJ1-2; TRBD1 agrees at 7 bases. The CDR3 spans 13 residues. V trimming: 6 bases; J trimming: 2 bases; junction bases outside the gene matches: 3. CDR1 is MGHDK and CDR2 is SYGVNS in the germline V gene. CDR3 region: CASRKTGNYGYTF. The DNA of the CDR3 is TGTGCCAGCAGAAAGACAGGGAACTATGGCTACACCTTC.

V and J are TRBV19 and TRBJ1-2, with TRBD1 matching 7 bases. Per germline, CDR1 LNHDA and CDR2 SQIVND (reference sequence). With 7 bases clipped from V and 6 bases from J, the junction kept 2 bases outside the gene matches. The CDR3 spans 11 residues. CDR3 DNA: TGTGCCAGTAACAGGGGCAATGGCTACACCTTC. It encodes CASNRGNGYTF.